These 22 T cell receptor beta chains were sequenced from one sample in a study of tumor and adjacent non-tumor tissue in lung cancer. A modified ARM-PCR protocol with three rounds of nested PCR amplified TCRbeta. Via MiXCR, TCRdb re-called the multiplex PCR reads, giving one row per CDR3 protein. Of about 200,000 distinct CDR3 sequences detected, 70% to 75% appear once; the ten largest clones hold under 30%. No cell sorting was done before RNA was extracted from the tissue. Input material: lung tumor tissue. These receptors all come from a man aged 55 to 70 with non-small cell lung cancer.

The rearrangement uses TRBV6-5 and TRBJ2-3; 12 bases are shared with TRBD2. This CDR3 contains 16 residues. Germline V gives CDR1 MNHEY, CDR2 SVGAGI. The DNA for the CDR3 is TGTTACAGCAGTAGCCCTAGCGGGGGGGCAGGGGATACGCAGTATTTT. Translated: CYSSSPSGGAGDTQYF.

The chain links TRBV11-3 to TRBJ2-4, with a tentative D call TRBD2 (6 bases). The V gene's germline CDR1 is SGHNT and CDR2 YENEEA. The CDR3 is 15 residues long. CDR3 protein: CVNSLGGDGKNIQYF. Written as DNA, the CDR3 is TGTGTCAACAGCTTGGGCGGGGATGGCAAAAACATTCAGTACTTC.

Note on this clonotype: A much larger clonotype is one base distant, so this may be a read error. The rearrangement uses TRBV6-5 and TRBJ1-3; unclear D gene. The CDR3 sequence is 12 residues long. Germline V gene lookup returns CDR1 MNHEY and CDR2 SVGAGI. CDR3 coding DNA: TGTGCCACCGAGGACGTTGGAAACATCATATATTTT. Residues: CATEDVGNIIYF.

This clonotype occurred many times. The rearrangement joins TRBV20-1 to TRBJ2-7, with D hard to call. CDR1 and CDR2 from the germline V gene are DFQATT and SNEGSKA (reference sequence). The CDR3 is 11 residues long. Deletions cut 2 bases from V and 4 bases from J, with 6 bases between. CDR3 region: CSARWDYEQYF. CDR3 DNA: TGCAGTGCTAGATGGGATTACGAGCAGTACTTC.

This clonotype showed up just a few times. The V gene is TRBV20-1, the J gene TRBJ2-1; D remains unclear. This CDR3 has 14 amino acids. V lost 3 bases, J lost 0 bases, and 9 bases lay in between. Germline CDR1 and CDR2: DFQATT and SNEGSKA (reference sequence). CDR3 region: CSARVSASYNEQFF. The CDR3 region has the DNA TGCAGTGCTAGGGTGAGCGCCTCCTACAATGAGCAGTTCTTC.

Turning to this clonotype: Since a much larger clone is just one base distant, this may be a read error. The J gene is TRBJ1-4, the V gene TRBV20-1, with D possibly matching TRBD1 (5 bases). V shed 6 bases and J shed 7 bases, with 15 bases lying between them. CDR1 is DFQATT, CDR2 SNEGSKA, per germline (reference sequence). This CDR3 spans 13 amino acids. The CDR3: CSARGGLSEKLFF. The CDR3 nucleotides read TGCAGTGCGAGGGGCGGGTTAAGTGAAAAACTGTTTTTT.

The DNA of the CDR3 is TGTGCCAGCAGTTACTTCCTGAAAGGGAACTATGGCTACACCTTC. It codes for CASSYFLKGNYGYTF. The chain employs TRBV6-5 and TRBJ1-2; the D is unclear. Trimming pared 1 base from V and 2 bases from J, leaving 11 bases between. CDR1 is MNHEY and CDR2 is SVGAGI in the germline V gene. This CDR3 spans 15 amino acids.

This clonotype appeared many times. CDR3 bases: TGTGCCAGCAGATTGGACAGGAACACTGAAGCTTTCTTT. This gives the protein CASRLDRNTEAFF. The gene calls are TRBV6-5 and TRBJ1-1, with D maybe TRBD1 (6 bases). V was pared by 6 bases and J by 1 base, with 9 bases between. CDR1 is MNHEY, CDR2 SVGAGI, per germline. The CDR3 runs 13 residues.

With respect to this clonotype: Its ends do not fully match the called genes, so a read error is possible. The rearrangement links TRBV4-3 to TRBJ2-6, with D maybe TRBD1 (5 bases). This CDR3 has 16 residues. Germline assignment: CDR1 LGHNA and CDR2 YSLEER. In DNA, the CDR3 is TGCGCCACCAGCCAAGAGGCGGTGTCTGGGGCTAACGTCCCGACTTTC. Amino acids: CATSQEAVSGANVPTF.

To note about this clonotype: It may be a read error: a sequence one base away is much more abundant. The V gene is TRBV5-6, the J gene TRBJ1-1, with D hard to call. CDR1 is SGHDT and CDR2 is YYEEEE in the germline V gene. This CDR3 comprises 15 residues. V was trimmed by 4 bases and J by 0 bases, leaving 13 bases between them. The CDR3 region has the DNA TGTGCCAGCAGCCTCTTAGAGGTACTGAACACTGAAGCTTTCTTT. Translated, it gives CASSLLEVLNTEAFF. The complete variable domain, with remaining parts taken from reference TRBV5-6 and TRBJ1-1, reads DAGVTQSPTHLIKTRGQQVTLRCSPKSGHDTVSWYQQALGQGPQFIFQYYEEEERQRGNFPDRFSGHQFPNYSSELNVNALLLGDSALYLCASSLLEVLNTEAFFGQGTRLTVV.

Notes on this clonotype: This could be a read error, since a much larger clone is one nucleotide away. The chain employs TRBV29-1 and TRBJ1-1; D remains unclear. The CDR3 runs to 11 residues. Trimming left V 5 bases short and J 6 bases short, with 10 bases between. From germline, CDR1 is SQVTM and CDR2 ANQGSEA. The CDR3 coding sequence is TGCAGCGTTTCGTGGGAGGCTGAAGCTTTCTTT. Its translation is CSVSWEAEAFF. Together with reference TRBV29-1 and TRBJ1-1, the CDR3 gives the full variable domain: SAVISQKPSRDICQRGTSLTIQCQVDSQVTMMFWYRQQPGQSLTLIATANQGSEATYESGFVIDKFPISRPNLTFSTLTVSNMSPEDSSIYLCSVSWEAEAFFGQGTRLTVV.

V is TRBV28 and J is TRBJ1-4; the D gene is possibly TRBD1 (6 bases). The V gene's germline CDR1 is MDHEN and CDR2 SYDVKM. V was clipped by 5 bases and J by 8 bases, with 18 bases between them. The CDR3 runs 15 residues. This CDR3 is CASSKGGGREEKLFF. CDR3 coding DNA: TGTGCCAGCAGTAAAGGAGGGGGGCGCGAGGAAAAACTGTTTTTT.

The chain uses TRBV20-1 and TRBJ2-3; tentative D call: TRBD1 (6 bases). V lost 7 bases and J 1 base, leaving 15 bases between the germline ends. Germline V gene lookup returns CDR1 DFQATT and CDR2 SNEGSKA (reference sequence). This CDR3 comprises 14 residues. CDR3 residues: CSVTGTRGTDTQYF. Written as DNA, the CDR3 is TGCAGTGTGACCGGGACAAGGGGCACAGATACGCAGTATTTT.

This clonotype is medium-sized. The V gene is TRBV20-1, the J gene TRBJ1-5; D gene ambiguous. The CDR3 extends over 13 amino acids. The germline gives CDR1 DFQATT, CDR2 SNEGSKA (reference sequence). Between the trimmed V and J ends, which lost 2 bases and 5 bases, there was a span of 10 bases. The CDR3 DNA reads as TGCAGTGCTAGAATGGATGCGGATCAGCCCCAGCATTTT. Protein sequence: CSARMDADQPQHF.

As regards this clonotype: A junction end diverges from the germline sequence, so it may reflect a read error. The V gene is TRBV6-5, the J gene TRBJ2-7; 14 bases fit TRBD2. There are 16 residues in the CDR3. Germline V lookup: CDR1 MNHEY, CDR2 SVGAGI. This CDR3 reads CASSLRTSGGTYEQYF. CDR3 coding DNA: TGTGCCAGCAGTCTCAGGACTAGCGGGGGGACCTACGAACAGTACTTC.

The chain uses TRBV4-2 and TRBJ2-5, with D perhaps matching TRBD1 or TRBD2 (6 bases each). The CDR3 runs 16 residues. The germline V gene encodes CDR1 LGHNA and CDR2 YNFKEQ. The CDR3 loop reads CTGSQTTGRSQETQYF. The CDR3 nucleotides read TGTACCGGCAGCCAAACTACAGGGAGGTCCCAAGAGACCCAGTACTTC.

This clonotype has only a few counts. This chain uses TRBV3-1 with TRBJ1-1; no clear D gene. CDR3 length equals 13 residues. Between the trimmed V and J ends, which lost 1 base and 6 bases, there was a span of 9 bases. Per the germline V gene, CDR1 is LGHDT and CDR2 is YNNKEL (reference sequence). The CDR3 is CASSQGWVAEAFF. The CDR3 coding sequence is TGTGCCAGCAGCCAAGGATGGGTCGCTGAAGCTTTCTTT.

Concerning this clonotype: The CDR3 end shows no conserved phenylalanine or tryptophan, and so a read error is likely. The chain joins TRBV29-1 to TRBJ2-5; tentative D call: TRBD1 (6 bases). Trimming pared 8 bases from V and 5 bases from J, leaving 15 bases between. In germline, CDR1 is SQVTM, CDR2 ANQGSEA. This CDR3 contains 12 residues. Here the CDR3 DNA reads TGCAGCATTCAGGGGTATTGGGAGACCCAGTACTTA. As protein: CSIQGYWETQYL.

CDR3 nucleotide sequence: TGCAGTGTCAAGGCTAACACTGAAGCTTTCTTT. It specifies CSVKANTEAFF. The V and J genes are TRBV20-1 and TRBJ1-1; D is uncertain. Germline V gene data show CDR1 as DFQATT and CDR2 as SNEGSKA (reference sequence). The CDR3 loop spans 11 amino acids. With 7 bases removed from V and 2 bases from J, the gap between germline ends came to 8 bases.

As concerns this clonotype: Its ends do not fully match the called genes, so a read error is possible. The rearrangement links TRBV6-2 or TRBV6-3 to TRBJ2-7; D is ambiguous. Per the germline V gene, CDR1 is MNHEY and CDR2 is SVGEGT. The CDR3 totals 12 residues. CDR3 in amino acids: CASRRDWYEHYF. The CDR3 DNA sequence: TGTGCCAGCAGGAGAGACTGGTACGAGCATTACTTC.

The table lists this clonotype with a count of one. A much larger clonotype is one base distant, so this may be a read error. This sequence joins TRBV5-4 and TRBJ1-2; D call uncertain. CDR1 SGHNT and CDR2 YYREEE come from the germline V gene (reference sequence). Trimming shortened V by 4 bases and J by 4 bases, and 11 bases separated the two germline ends. CDR3 length: 13 amino acids. CDR3 sequence (DNA): TGTGCCAGCAGCCCAGAGACTTCCTATGGCTACACCTTC. Protein product: CASSPETSYGYTF.

On this clonotype: The DNA is left out, because the CDR3 cannot be placed on it with certainty; the CDR3 is given as TCRdb lists it. The chain links TRBV6-9 to TRBJ1-4; the table names TRBD1, a call not compared with the DNA. The CDR3 is 16 residues long, ends included. Germline V gives CDR1 MNHGY, CDR2 SVAAGI. Here the CDR3 reads CANSYKCASGDEKLFF.